This T cell receptor beta chain stems from a study of neurological immune-mediated disorders. CDR1 is SGHRS and CDR2 is YFSETQ in the germline V gene. V was clipped by 2 bases and J by 5 bases; unmatched bases: 5. This CDR3 has 15 amino acids. The unsorted libraries originated from 2 million PBMCs that had been stored at -80 C. The making of cDNA relied on 5'RACE with 10-nucleotide random UMIs. From the 5' RACE reads, TCRdb called clonotypes with MiXCR, one entry per CDR3 protein. The profile covers some 28,000 distinct CDR3 sequences, with about 6.9% appearing a single time and about 8.1% taken by the ten largest. This clonotype was counted many times. The antigen remains undetermined. Findings and caveats of the study: The study found no CDR3 amino acid sequences shared by expanded clones across subjects, suggesting private repertoires in all groups. The greatest TCR clonal expansion occurred in HTLV-1-associated myelopathy and the least in multiple sclerosis, which fell below healthy controls.

This TCR was recovered from a woman aged 45-65 years in good health. The source material was PBMCs. The V and J genes are TRBV5-1 and TRBJ2-2, with 8 bases lining up with TRBD2. DNA of the CDR3: TGCGCCAGCAGCTTTAGCGGCGGGGGGACCGGGGAGCTGTTTTTT. Protein sequence: CASSFSGGGTGELFF.